The TCR beta chain described here comes from a study of T cells after yellow fever vaccination. Study observations and caveats: Researchers noted that a small share of clonotypes showed up in both CD4 and CD8 compartments. Highly abundant clonotypes carried over from the bulk population could end up in FACS-sorted repertoires as contaminants. Primary-vaccination clones mostly resurfaced post-booster (nearly 97% CD4, approximately 90% CD8).

For TCR, cDNA came from 5'RACE template switching, which added a universal primer site and UMIs. A single record per CDR3 protein comes from TCRdb applying MiXCR to the 5' RACE reads. Of about 370,000 distinct CDR3 sequences in the sample, roughly 12% were seen once. Between the trimmed V and J ends, which lost 0 bases and 8 bases, there was a span of 13 bases. Germline V gene lookup returns CDR1 LGHDT and CDR2 YNNKEL (reference sequence). CDR3 length equals 14 residues. About this clonotype: The antigen is undetermined.

The chain joins TRBV3-1 to TRBJ1-2, with a possible D match to TRBD1 (5 bases). The sample was PBMCs, taken on the day of the first yellow fever vaccination. This clonotype was obtained from a man younger than 30 who received the YFV17D yellow fever vaccine. The CDR3 protein is CASSQDGHGGGYTF. CDR3 in DNA: TGTGCCAGCAGCCAAGATGGCCATGGGGGAGGCTACACCTTC. The full variable domain, with the rest looked up from reference TRBV3-1 and TRBJ1-2, is DTAVSQTPKYLVTQMGNDKSIKCEQNLGHDTMYWYKQDSKKFLKIMFSYNNKELIINETVPNRFSPKSPDKAHLNLHINSLELGDSAVYFCASSQDGHGGGYTFGSGTRLTVV.